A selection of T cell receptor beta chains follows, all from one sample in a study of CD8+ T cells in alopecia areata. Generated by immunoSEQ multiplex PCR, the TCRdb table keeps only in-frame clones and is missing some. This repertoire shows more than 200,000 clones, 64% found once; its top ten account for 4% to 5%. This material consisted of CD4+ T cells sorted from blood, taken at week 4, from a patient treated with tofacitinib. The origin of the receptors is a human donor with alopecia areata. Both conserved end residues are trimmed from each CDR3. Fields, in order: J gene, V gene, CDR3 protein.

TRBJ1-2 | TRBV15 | ATSRVQGPLSSNYGYT
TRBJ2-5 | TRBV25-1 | ASGPAGEETQY
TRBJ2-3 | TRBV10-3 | AISVNRGSSTDTQY
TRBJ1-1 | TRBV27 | ASRHQGSTEAF
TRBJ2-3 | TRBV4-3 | ASSPTLADTQY
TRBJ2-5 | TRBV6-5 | ASSRTSGPPPQY
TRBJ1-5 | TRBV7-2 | ASSSQHGQPQH
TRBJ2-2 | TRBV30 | AWSLGLNTGELF
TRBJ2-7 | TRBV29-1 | SVVQGWEQY
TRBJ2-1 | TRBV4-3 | ASSQPHRDNEQF
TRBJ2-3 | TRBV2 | ASHTGTDTQY
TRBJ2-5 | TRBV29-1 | SARLSLQETQY
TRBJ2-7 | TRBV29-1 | SVHCRQGYEQY
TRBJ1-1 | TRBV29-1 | SVELGPDTEAF
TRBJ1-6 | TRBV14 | ASSLRMDSPLH